This T cell receptor beta chain was observed in a study of blood T cell repertoires in COVID-19. Background on the study: COVID-19 samples collected from the United States, Italy and Spain covered acute and convalescent phases. PBMCs, B-cell-depleted T cells, or T cells provided the cDNA or gDNA that made up the material.

In the original processing: For nucleated cells, counts were estimated from reference gene primer amplification. The repertoire was sequenced with immunoSEQ multiplex PCR; TCRdb's copy has only in-frame clones and lacks some. D and trimming come from the DNA, and the V and J calls and clone size come from that table. Counted here are approximately 180,000 clones, around 82% occurring once; the ten biggest clones make up about 9.1%. V lost 1 base, J lost 1 base, and 10 bases lay in between. This CDR3 has 16 residues. The germline gives CDR1 SGHDN, CDR2 FVKESK. The chain has TRBV14 and TRBJ2-2; D remains ambiguous. The clonotype comes from a woman aged 80 or over with acute or convalescent COVID-19. Sequencing input: peripheral blood. The CDR3 coding sequence is TGTGCCAGCAGCCAAGTCGGTACAGAGAACACCGGGGAGCTGTTTTTT. It specifies CASSQVGTENTGELFF.